This T cell receptor (beta chain) was sequenced during a study of blood T cell repertoires in COVID-19. Study summary: There were acute and convalescent COVID-19 samples, and they came from the United States, Italy and Spain. Sources were T cells, B-cell-depleted T cells, or PBMCs; the material itself was cDNA or gDNA.

Profiled with immunoSEQ multiplex PCR; TCRdb holds only in-frame clones, not every one. This sample carries tens of thousands of clones, 80% to 85% of them seen once, and the ten largest clones take approximately 44%. V lost 1 base and J lost 1, with 13 bases in between. Germline loops: CDR1 SGHTA, CDR2 FQGNSA. CDR3 length: 16 residues. The J gene is TRBJ1-1, the V gene TRBV7-2, with a tentative D call TRBD1 (6 bases). Material for sequencing was peripheral blood. This receptor was taken from a man older than 75 with acute or convalescent COVID-19. CDR3 residues: CASSLVGATGNTEAFF. The CDR3 coding sequence is TGTGCCAGCAGCTTAGTGGGGGCGACGGGGAACACTGAAGCTTTCTTT.